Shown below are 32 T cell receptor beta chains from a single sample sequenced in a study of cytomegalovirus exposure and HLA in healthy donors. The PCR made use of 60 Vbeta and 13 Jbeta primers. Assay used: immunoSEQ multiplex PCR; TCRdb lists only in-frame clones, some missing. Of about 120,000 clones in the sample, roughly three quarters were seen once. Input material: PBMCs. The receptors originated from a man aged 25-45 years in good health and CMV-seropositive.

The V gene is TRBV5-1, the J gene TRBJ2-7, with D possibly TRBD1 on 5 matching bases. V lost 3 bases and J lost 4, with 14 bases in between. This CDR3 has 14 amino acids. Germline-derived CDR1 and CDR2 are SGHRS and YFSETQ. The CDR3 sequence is CASSSTGARYEQYF. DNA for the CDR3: TGCGCCAGCAGCTCTACAGGCGCGAGGTACGAGCAGTACTTC.

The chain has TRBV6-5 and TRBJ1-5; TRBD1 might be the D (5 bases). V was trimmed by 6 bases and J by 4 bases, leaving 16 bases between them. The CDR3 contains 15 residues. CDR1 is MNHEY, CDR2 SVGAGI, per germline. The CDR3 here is CASSSGGAGNQPQHF. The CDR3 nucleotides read TGTGCCAGCAGCTCTGGAGGGGCTGGGAATCAGCCCCAGCATTTT.

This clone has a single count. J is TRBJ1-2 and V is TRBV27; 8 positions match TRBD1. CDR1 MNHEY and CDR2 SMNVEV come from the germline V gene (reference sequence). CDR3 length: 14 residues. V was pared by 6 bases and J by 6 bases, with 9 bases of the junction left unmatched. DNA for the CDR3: TGTGCCAGCAGGCGGACAGGGCCTCATGATGGCTACACCTTC. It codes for CASRRTGPHDGYTF.

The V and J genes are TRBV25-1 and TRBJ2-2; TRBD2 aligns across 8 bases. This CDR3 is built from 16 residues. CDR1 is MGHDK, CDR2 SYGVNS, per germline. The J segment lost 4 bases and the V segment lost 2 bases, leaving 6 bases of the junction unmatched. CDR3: CASSEGVSGITGELFF. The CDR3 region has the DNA TGTGCCAGCAGTGAAGGGGTTAGCGGGATCACCGGGGAGCTGTTTTTT.

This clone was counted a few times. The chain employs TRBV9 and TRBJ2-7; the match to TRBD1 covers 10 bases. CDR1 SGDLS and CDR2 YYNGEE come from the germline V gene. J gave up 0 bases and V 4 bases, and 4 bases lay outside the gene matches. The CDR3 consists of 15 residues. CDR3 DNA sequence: TGTGCCAGCAGCCCCCGGGACAGGGGCTCCTACGAGCAGTACTTC. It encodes CASSPRDRGSYEQYF.

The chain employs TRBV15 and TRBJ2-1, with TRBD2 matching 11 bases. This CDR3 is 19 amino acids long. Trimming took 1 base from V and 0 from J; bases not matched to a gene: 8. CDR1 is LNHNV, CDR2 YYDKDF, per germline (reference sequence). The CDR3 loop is CATSRVSSGRRSSYNEQFF. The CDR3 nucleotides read TGTGCCACCAGCAGAGTCTCTAGCGGGAGGCGCAGCTCCTACAATGAGCAGTTCTTC.

DNA of the CDR3: TGTGCCATCAGTCCGGGGTCCCTAACCTACGAGCAGTACTTC. Encoded protein: CAISPGSLTYEQYF. The genes are TRBV10-3 and TRBJ2-7, with a tentative D call TRBD2 (5 bases). The CDR3 is 14 amino acids. Trimming cost V 5 bases and J 2 bases, with 13 bases left between them. Germline CDR1 reads ENHRY; CDR2 reads SYGVKD.

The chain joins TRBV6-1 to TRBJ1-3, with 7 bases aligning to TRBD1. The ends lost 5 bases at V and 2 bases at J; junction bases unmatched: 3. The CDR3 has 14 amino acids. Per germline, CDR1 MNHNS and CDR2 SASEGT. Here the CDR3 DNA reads TGTGCCAGCAGTTATACAGGGGCTGGAAACACCATATATTTT. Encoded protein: CASSYTGAGNTIYF.

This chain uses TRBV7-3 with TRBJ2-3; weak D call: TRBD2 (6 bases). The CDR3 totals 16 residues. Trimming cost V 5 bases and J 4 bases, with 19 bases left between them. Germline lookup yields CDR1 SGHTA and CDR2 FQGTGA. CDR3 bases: TGTGCCAGCAGCCTCTCCCGAGTAGCGGCCTCAGATACGCAGTATTTT. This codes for CASSLSRVAASDTQYF.

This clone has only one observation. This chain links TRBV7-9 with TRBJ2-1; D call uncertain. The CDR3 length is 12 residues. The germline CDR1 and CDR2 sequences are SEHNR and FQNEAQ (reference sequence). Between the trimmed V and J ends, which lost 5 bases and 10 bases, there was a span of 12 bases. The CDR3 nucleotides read TGTGCCAGCAGCCCCCCCCAGCGCGAGCAGTTCTTC. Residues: CASSPPQREQFF. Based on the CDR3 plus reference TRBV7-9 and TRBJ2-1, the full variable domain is DTGVSQNPRHKITKRGQNVTFRCDPISEHNRLYWYRQTLGQGPEFLTYFQNEAQLEKSRLLSDRFSAERPKGSFSTLEIQRTEQGDSAMYLCASSPPQREQFFGPGTRLTVL.

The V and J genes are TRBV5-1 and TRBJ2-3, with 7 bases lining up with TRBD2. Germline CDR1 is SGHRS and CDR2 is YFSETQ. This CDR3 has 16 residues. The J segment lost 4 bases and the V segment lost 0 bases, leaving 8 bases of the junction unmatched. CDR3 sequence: CASSLAGGLKSDTQYF. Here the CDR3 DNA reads TGCGCCAGCAGCTTGGCCGGGGGGTTAAAGTCAGATACGCAGTATTTT. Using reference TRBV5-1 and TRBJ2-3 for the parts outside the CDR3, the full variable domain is KAGVTQTPRYLIKTRGQQVTLSCSPISGHRSVSWYQQTPGQGLQFLFEYFSETQRNKGNFPGRFSGRQFSNSRSEMNVSTLELGDSALYLCASSLAGGLKSDTQYFGPGTRLTVL.

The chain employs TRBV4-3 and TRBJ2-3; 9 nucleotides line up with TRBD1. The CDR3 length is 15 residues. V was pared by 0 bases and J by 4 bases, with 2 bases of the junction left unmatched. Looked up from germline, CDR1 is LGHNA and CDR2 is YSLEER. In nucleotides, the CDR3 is TGCGCCAGCAGCCAAGAACAGGGGGCGGCAGATACGCAGTATTTT. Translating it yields CASSQEQGAADTQYF.

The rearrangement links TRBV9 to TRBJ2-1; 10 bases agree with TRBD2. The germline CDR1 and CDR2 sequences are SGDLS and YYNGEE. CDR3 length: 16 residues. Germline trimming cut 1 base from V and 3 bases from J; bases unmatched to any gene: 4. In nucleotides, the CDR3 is TGTGCCAGCAGCGTAACTAGCGGGACTAGCTACAATGAGCAGTTCTTC. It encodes CASSVTSGTSYNEQFF.

The CDR3 spells CASSLKGRESTDTQYF. The CDR3 DNA follows: TGTGCCAGCAGCTTAAAGGGGCGGGAGTCCACAGATACGCAGTATTTT. The chain joins TRBV7-3 to TRBJ2-3, with TRBD2 matching 7 bases. CDR3 length equals 16 residues. J gave up 2 bases and V 1 base, and 6 bases lay outside the gene matches. Germline assignment: CDR1 SGHTA and CDR2 FQGTGA. The complete variable domain, with remaining parts taken from reference TRBV7-3 and TRBJ2-3, reads GAGVSQTPSNKVTEKGKYVELRCDPISGHTALYWYRQSLGQGPEFLIYFQGTGAADDSGLPNDRFFAVRPEGSVSTLKIQRTERGDSAVYLCASSLKGRESTDTQYFGPGTRLTVL.

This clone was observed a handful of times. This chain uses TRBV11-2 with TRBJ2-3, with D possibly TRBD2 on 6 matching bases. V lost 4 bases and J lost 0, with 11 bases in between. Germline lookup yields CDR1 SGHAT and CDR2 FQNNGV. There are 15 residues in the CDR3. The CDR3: CASSWASVSTDTQYF. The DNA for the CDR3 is TGTGCCAGCAGCTGGGCTAGCGTTAGCACAGATACGCAGTATTTT.

CDR3 DNA sequence: TGTGCCAGCAGCTCGTACAGGGGGGGAAACACCATATATTTT. It translates to CASSSYRGGNTIYF. The chain carries TRBV11-2 and TRBJ1-3; 8 bases agree with TRBD1. The CDR3 loop spans 14 amino acids. The junction had 3 bases not matched to a gene; V was cut back by 4 bases and J by 4 bases. Germline V gives CDR1 SGHAT, CDR2 FQNNGV.

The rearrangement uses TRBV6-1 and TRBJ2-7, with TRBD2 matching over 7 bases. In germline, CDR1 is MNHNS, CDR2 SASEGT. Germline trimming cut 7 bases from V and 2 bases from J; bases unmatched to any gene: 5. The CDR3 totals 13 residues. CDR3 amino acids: CASILADAYEQYF. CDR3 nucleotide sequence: TGTGCCAGCATTCTAGCGGATGCCTACGAGCAGTACTTC.

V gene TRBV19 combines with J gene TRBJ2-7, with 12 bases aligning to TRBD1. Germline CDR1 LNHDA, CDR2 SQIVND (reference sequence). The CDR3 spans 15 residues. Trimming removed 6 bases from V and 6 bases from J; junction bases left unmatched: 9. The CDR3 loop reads CASRGVGTGGFEQYF. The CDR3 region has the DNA TGTGCCAGTAGGGGTGTCGGGACAGGGGGCTTCGAGCAGTACTTC. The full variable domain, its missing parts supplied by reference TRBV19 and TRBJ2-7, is DGGITQSPKYLFRKEGQNVTLSCEQNLNHDAMYWYRQDPGQGLRLIYYSQIVNDFQKGDIAEGYSVSREKKESFPLTVTSAQKNPTAFYLCASRGVGTGGFEQYFGPGTRLTVT.

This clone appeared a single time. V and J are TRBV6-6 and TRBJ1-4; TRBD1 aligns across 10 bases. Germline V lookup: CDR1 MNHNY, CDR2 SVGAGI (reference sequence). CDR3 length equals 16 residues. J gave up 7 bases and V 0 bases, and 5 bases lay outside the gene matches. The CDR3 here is CASSYSKGTGVEKLFF. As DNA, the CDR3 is TGTGCCAGCAGTTACTCGAAAGGGACAGGGGTTGAAAAACTGTTTTTT.

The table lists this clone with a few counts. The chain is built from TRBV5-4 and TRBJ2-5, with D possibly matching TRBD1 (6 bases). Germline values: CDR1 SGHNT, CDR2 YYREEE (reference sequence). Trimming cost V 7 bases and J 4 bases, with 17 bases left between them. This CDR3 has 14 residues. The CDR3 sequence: CASSYRASRETQYF. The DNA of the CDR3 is TGTGCCAGCTCCTACAGGGCATCGAGAGAGACCCAGTACTTC.

The CDR3 DNA reads TGTGCCAGCAGCTTCGGGGGGACCGACTATGGCTACACCTTC. Amino acid sequence: CASSFGGTDYGYTF. V and J are TRBV7-6 and TRBJ1-2, with a possible D match to TRBD1 (5 bases). The V gene lost 3 bases and the J gene lost 3 bases, with 11 bases spanning the gap. Germline V gene lookup returns CDR1 SGHVS and CDR2 FNYEAQ. There are 14 residues in the CDR3.

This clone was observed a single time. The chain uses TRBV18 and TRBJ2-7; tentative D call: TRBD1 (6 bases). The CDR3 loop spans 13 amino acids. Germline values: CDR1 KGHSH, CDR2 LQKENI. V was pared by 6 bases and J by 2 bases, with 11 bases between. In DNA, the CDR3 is TGTGCCAGCTCCTCGACAGGTACCTACGAGCAGTACTTC. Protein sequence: CASSSTGTYEQYF.

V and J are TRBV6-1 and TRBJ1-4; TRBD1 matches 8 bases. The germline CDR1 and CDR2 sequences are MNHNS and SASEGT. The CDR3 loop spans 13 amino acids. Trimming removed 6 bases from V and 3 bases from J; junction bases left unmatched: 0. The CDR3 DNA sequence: TGTGCCAGCAGACAGGGGGCTAATGAAAAACTGTTTTTT. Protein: CASRQGANEKLFF.

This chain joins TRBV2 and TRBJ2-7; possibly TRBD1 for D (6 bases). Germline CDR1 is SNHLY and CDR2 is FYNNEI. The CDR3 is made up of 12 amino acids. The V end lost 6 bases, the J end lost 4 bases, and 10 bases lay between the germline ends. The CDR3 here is CASRPTGYEQYF. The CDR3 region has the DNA TGTGCCAGCAGACCTACAGGGTACGAGCAGTACTTC.

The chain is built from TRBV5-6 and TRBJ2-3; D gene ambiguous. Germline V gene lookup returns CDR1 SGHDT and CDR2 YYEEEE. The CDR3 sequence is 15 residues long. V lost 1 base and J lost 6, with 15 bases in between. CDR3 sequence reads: CASSLRGGLRDTQYF. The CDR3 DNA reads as TGTGCCAGCAGCTTGAGAGGCGGCCTCCGGGATACGCAGTATTTT.

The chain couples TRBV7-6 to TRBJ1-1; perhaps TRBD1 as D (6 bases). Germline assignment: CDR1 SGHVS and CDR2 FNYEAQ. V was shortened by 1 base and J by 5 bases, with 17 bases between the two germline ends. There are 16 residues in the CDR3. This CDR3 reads CASSLGTKGGWTEAFF. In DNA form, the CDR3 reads TGTGCCAGCAGCTTAGGAACTAAAGGGGGATGGACTGAAGCTTTCTTT.

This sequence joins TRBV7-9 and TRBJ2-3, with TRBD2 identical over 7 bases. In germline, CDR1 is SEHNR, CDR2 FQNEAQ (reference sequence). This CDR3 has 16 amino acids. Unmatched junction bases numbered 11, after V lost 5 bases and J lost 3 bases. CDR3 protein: CASSPRVLAVTDTQYF. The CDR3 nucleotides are TGTGCCAGCAGCCCGAGGGTCCTAGCGGTTACAGATACGCAGTATTTT.

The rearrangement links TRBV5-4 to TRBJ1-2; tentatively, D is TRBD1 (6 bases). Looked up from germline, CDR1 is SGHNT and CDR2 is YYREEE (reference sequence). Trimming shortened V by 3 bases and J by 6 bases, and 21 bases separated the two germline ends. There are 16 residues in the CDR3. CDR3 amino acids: CASSSLSTGWVDGYTF. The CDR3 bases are TGTGCCAGCAGCTCCTTAAGTACAGGGTGGGTAGATGGCTACACCTTC.

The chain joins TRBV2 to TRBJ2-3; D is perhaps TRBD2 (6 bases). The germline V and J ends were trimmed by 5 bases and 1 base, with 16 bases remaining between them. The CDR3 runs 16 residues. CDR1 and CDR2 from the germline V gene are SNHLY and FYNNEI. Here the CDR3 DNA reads TGTGCCAGCAGTCCCCGGGGGACGGGAGGCACAGATACGCAGTATTTT. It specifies CASSPRGTGGTDTQYF.

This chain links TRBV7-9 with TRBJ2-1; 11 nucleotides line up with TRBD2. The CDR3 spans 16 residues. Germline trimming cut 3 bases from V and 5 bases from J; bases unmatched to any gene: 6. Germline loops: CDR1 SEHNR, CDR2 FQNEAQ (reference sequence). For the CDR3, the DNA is TGTGCCAGCAGCTTTACCGGACTAGCGGGTAACAATGAGCAGTTCTTC. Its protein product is CASSFTGLAGNNEQFF.

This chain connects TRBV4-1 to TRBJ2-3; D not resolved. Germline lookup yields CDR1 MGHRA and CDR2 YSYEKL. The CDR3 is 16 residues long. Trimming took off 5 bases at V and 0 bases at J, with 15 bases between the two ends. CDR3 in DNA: TGCGCCAGCAGCGCGGCCGAGATCCCTAGCACAGATACGCAGTATTTT. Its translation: CASSAAEIPSTDTQYF.

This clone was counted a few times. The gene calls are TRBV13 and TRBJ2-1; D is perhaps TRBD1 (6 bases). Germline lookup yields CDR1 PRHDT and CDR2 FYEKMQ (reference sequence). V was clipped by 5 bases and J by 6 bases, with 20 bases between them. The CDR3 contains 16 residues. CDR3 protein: CASSPPVGATVNEQFF. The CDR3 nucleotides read TGTGCCAGCAGCCCGCCCGTGGGGGCTACCGTCAATGAGCAGTTCTTC.